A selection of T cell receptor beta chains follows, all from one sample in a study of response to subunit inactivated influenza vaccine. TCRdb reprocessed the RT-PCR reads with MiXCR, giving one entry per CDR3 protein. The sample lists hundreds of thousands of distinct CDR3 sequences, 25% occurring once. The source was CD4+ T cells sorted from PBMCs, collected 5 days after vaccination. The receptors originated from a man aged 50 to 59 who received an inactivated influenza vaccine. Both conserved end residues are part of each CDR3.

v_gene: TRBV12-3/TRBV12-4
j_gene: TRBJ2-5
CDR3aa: CASSLLQAQETQYF

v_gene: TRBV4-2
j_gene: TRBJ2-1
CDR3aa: CASSQDLWGLEQFF

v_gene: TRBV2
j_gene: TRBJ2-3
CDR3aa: CASSARQFTDTQYF

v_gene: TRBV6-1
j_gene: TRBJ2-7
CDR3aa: CASSEQGRALYEQYF

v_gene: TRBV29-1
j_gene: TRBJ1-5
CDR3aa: CSVGETGPNQPQHF

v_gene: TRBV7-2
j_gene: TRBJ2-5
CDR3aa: CASSLVGWTQYF

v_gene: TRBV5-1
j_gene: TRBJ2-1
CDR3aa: CASSLADRGNEQFF

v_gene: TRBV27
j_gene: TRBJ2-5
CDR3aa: CASSLSPGLAGPPYF

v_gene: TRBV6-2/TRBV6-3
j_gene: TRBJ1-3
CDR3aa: CASSYSKQHGNTIYF

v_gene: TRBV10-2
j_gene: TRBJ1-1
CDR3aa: CASSVTTDLNTEAFF

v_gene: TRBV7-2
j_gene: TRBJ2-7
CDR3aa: CASRRDPGGSYEQYF

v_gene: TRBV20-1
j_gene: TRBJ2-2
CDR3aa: CSARDPLDSRNTGELFF

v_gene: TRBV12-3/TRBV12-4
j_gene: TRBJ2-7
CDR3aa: CASSNTGTDPRYF

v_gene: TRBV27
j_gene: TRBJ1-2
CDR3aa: CASSWRVGNGYTF

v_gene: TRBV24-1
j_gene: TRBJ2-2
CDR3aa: CATSVGVNTGELFF

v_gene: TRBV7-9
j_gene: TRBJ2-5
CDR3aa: CASSSYGQYQETQYF